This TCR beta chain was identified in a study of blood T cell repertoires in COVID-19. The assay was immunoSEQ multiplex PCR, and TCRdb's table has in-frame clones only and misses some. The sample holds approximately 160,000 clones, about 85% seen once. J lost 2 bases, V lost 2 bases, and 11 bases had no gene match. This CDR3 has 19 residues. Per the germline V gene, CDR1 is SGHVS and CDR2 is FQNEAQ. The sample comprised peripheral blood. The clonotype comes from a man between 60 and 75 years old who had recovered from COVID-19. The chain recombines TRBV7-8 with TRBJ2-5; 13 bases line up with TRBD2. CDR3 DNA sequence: TGTGCCAGCAGCTTACCGAGATTAGGACTAGCGGGGGCACAAGAGACCCAGTACTTC. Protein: CASSLPRLGLAGAQETQYF.